These T cell receptor beta chains were read from a single sample in a study of blood T cell repertoires in COVID-19. Produced via immunoSEQ multiplex PCR; TCRdb's table is partial and in-frame only. The profile shows fewer than 150,000 clones, approximately 89% of them singletons. The sample taken for sequencing was peripheral blood. The source is an older woman with acute or convalescent COVID-19. Each CDR3 is given with its conserved first and last residue. The D gene is left open where the match is weak. Expanded clones get a size class; other rows say once, few or many, or leave the size out.

v_gene,d_gene,abundance,j_gene,CDR3aa,CDR3nt
TRBV19,TRBD1,.,TRBJ1-4,CASATGGAGEKLFF,TGTGCCAGCGCAACAGGGGGCGCAGGGGAAAAACTGTTTTTT
TRBV19,.,.,TRBJ1-2,CASSIDVGEGYGYTF,TGTGCCAGTAGTATAGATGTGGGAGAGGGCTATGGCTACACCTTC
TRBV3-1/TRBV3-2,TRBD1,.,TRBJ1-2,CASSHHGTGAPGYTF,TGTGCCAGCAGCCACCACGGGACAGGGGCTCCGGGCTACACCTTC
TRBV7-2,.,.,TRBJ2-1,CASSLAGELIEQFF,TGTGCCAGCAGCTTAGCGGGAGAGCTGATTGAGCAGTTCTTC
TRBV10-3,.,.,TRBJ2-7,CAISEKGLEEYEQYF,TGTGCCATCAGTGAAAAGGGGTTAGAGGAATACGAGCAGTACTTC
TRBV9,.,.,TRBJ1-1,CASSVANRNTEAFF,TGTGCCAGCAGCGTAGCTAACAGGAACACTGAAGCTTTCTTT
TRBV19,.,once,TRBJ1-5,CASSITGRGQPQHF,TGTGCCAGTAGTATAACAGGGCGAGGGCAGCCCCAGCATTTT
TRBV19,.,.,TRBJ1-2,CASSTRQELNYGYTF,TGTGCCAGTAGTACCCGACAGGAGCTTAACTATGGCTACACCTTC
TRBV2,.,.,TRBJ1-6,CASKQVYNSPLHF,TGTGCCAGCAAACAGGTCTATAATTCACCCCTCCACTTT
TRBV6-5,.,.,TRBJ1-1,CASRRNTEAFF,TGTGCCAGCCGGAGGAACACTGAAGCTTTCTTT
TRBV20-1,TRBD2,.,TRBJ2-5,CSASPGGPKETQYF,TGCAGTGCTAGTCCGGGAGGGCCGAAAGAGACCCAGTACTTC
TRBV5-5,TRBD1,.,TRBJ2-7,CASSLGGSDSYEQYF,TGTGCCAGCAGCTTAGGGGGCAGCGACTCCTACGAGCAGTACTTC
TRBV24-1,.,once,TRBJ1-4,CATSEPGSTNEKLFF,TGTGCCACCAGTGAGCCGGGATCCACTAATGAAAAACTGTTTTTT
TRBV3-1/TRBV3-2,.,.,TRBJ1-6,CASSQDLPARESPLHF,TGTGCCAGCAGCCAAGATCTGCCGGCCAGGGAATCACCCCTCCACTTT
TRBV7-9,TRBD2,.,TRBJ2-7,CASSFSGRVAYEQYF,TGTGCCAGCAGCTTTAGCGGGAGGGTCGCCTACGAGCAGTACTTC
TRBV2,.,.,TRBJ2-3,CASSLTPSVGDTQYF,TGTGCCAGCAGTTTGACTCCATCCGTTGGGGATACGCAGTATTTT
TRBV6-5,TRBD1,.,TRBJ1-3,CASSKTGVPNTIYF,TGTGCCAGCAGTAAAACAGGGGTGCCAAACACCATATATTTT
TRBV28,.,once,TRBJ2-1,CASSLRVGEQFF,TGTGCCAGCAGTCTCAGGGTCGGGGAGCAGTTCTTC
TRBV6-5,.,.,TRBJ1-4,CASNGQPNEKLFF,TGTGCCAGCAACGGACAGCCTAATGAAAAACTGTTTTTT
TRBV28,.,.,TRBJ1-5,CASSGQRVQPQHF,TGTGCCAGCAGCGGTCAGAGGGTTCAGCCCCAGCATTTT
TRBV7-9,.,.,TRBJ1-1,CASSSRGRNTEAFF,TGTGCCAGCAGCTCTAGAGGGAGGAACACTGAAGCTTTCTTT
TRBV7-9,TRBD1,once,TRBJ1-2,CASSSQGQNYGYTF,TGTGCCAGCAGCAGCCAGGGACAGAACTATGGCTACACCTTC
TRBV6-5,TRBD1,.,TRBJ1-2,CASSSPSDRADYGYTF,TGTGCCAGCAGTTCCCCCTCGGACAGGGCCGATTATGGCTACACCTTC
TRBV6-5,TRBD2,.,TRBJ2-7,CASSYELAGGPHEQYF,TGTGCCAGCAGTTACGAACTAGCGGGAGGACCCCACGAGCAGTACTTC
TRBV28,.,.,TRBJ2-1,CASNRYNEQFF,TGTGCCAGCAACCGGTACAATGAGCAGTTCTTC
TRBV11-3,TRBD2,once,TRBJ2-1,CASSFRTSTYNEQFF,TGTGCCAGCAGCTTTAGGACTAGCACCTACAATGAGCAGTTCTTC
TRBV7-3,.,.,TRBJ2-3,CASSSSQSSAQYF,TGTGCCAGCAGCTCATCCCAATCATCGGCGCAGTATTTT
TRBV18,.,.,TRBJ2-3,CASSPIRENPDTQYF,TGTGCCAGCTCACCAATTCGGGAGAACCCAGATACGCAGTATTTT
TRBV12-3/TRBV12-4,TRBD1,.,TRBJ1-2,CASSLARTGDYTF,TGTGCCAGCAGTTTAGCGCGGACAGGGGACTACACCTTC
TRBV9,.,.,TRBJ2-3,CASSPEVGIGEDTQYF,TGTGCCAGCAGCCCGGAGGTGGGGATCGGGGAAGATACGCAGTATTTT
TRBV18,.,.,TRBJ1-1,CASSPLQGKNTEAFF,TGTGCCAGCTCACCTCTCCAGGGTAAGAACACTGAAGCTTTCTTT
TRBV9,TRBD1,once,TRBJ1-2,CASSDRTGGMNYGYTF,TGTGCCAGCAGCGATCGGACAGGGGGTATGAACTATGGCTACACCTTC
TRBV11-2,.,.,TRBJ1-3,CASSQGPSGNTIYF,TGTGCCAGCAGCCAGGGTCCCTCTGGAAACACCATATATTTT
TRBV2,.,.,TRBJ1-6,CASSGQEDSPLHF,TGTGCCAGCAGTGGGCAGGAAGATTCACCCCTCCACTTT
TRBV5-1,.,.,TRBJ2-1,CASSLESRSNEQFF,TGCGCCAGCAGCTTGGAGTCTAGGAGCAATGAGCAGTTCTTC
TRBV21-1,.,few,TRBJ2-3,CASHPRPRGRAGRLDTQYF,TGTGCCAGCCACCCTAGGCCTCGAGGCAGGGCGGGAAGGTTAGATACGCAGTATTTT
TRBV4-1,.,.,TRBJ2-5,CASSQYSGVQETQYF,TGCGCCAGCAGCCAGTACTCGGGTGTCCAAGAGACCCAGTACTTC
TRBV11-3,.,once,TRBJ2-1,CASSLGLSNEQFF,TGTGCCAGCAGCTTAGGGCTTTCCAATGAGCAGTTCTTC
TRBV10-3,TRBD2,.,TRBJ2-1,CAITPGLAGDNEQFF,TGTGCCATCACCCCGGGACTAGCGGGGGACAATGAGCAGTTCTTC
TRBV5-4,.,once,TRBJ2-1,CASRGNGVYNEQFF,TGTGCCAGCCGAGGGAACGGGGTCTACAATGAGCAGTTCTTC
TRBV29-1,TRBD1,.,TRBJ1-2,CSILTGNYGYTF,TGCAGCATACTGACAGGGAACTATGGCTACACCTTC
TRBV2,TRBD2,few,TRBJ2-7,CASSESSGKSYEQYF,TGTGCCAGCAGTGAAAGTAGCGGGAAGTCCTACGAGCAGTACTTC
TRBV3-1/TRBV3-2,.,once,TRBJ1-6,CASSHEQGNSPLHF,TGTGCCAGCAGCCACGAACAGGGAAATTCACCCCTCCACTTT